A selection of T cell receptor beta chains follows, all from one sample in a study of CD8+ T cells in alopecia areata. This table comes from immunoSEQ multiplex PCR, and its TCRdb copy is limited to in-frame clones, with some not included. The data contain about 200,000 clones, 55% to 70% of them singletons. The sequencing used CD4+ T cells sorted from blood, collected at week 24, from a patient treated with tofacitinib. Source of these receptors: a human donor with alopecia areata. Each CDR3 is given with its conserved first and last residue. Each record gives: J gene, D gene, clone size, V gene, CDR3 DNA, CDR3 protein. The D gene is left open where the match is weak. Only some rows state a clone size, as once, few, many or a class for expanded clones.

TRBJ1-4 | . | few | TRBV10-3 | TGTGCCATCAGTGAGCAAGACAGAACCAATGAAAAACTGTTTTTT | CAISEQDRTNEKLFF
TRBJ1-2 | . | once | TRBV7-2 | TGTGCCAGCAGCTCTACAGCGGGGGGTGGCTATGGCTACACCTTC | CASSSTAGGGYGYTF
TRBJ1-2 | TRBD1 | . | TRBV7-9 | TGTGCCAGCACCCGACAGGGGGAAGGTGGCTACACCTTC | CASTRQGEGGYTF
TRBJ1-6 | TRBD1 | few | TRBV4-1 | TGCGCCAGCAGCCAAGCCCCAGGGACAGGGGGCGCGCGGGGCGATTCACCCCTCCACTTT | CASSQAPGTGGARGDSPLHF
TRBJ2-1 | TRBD1 | . | TRBV29-1 | TGCAGCGTTGGATTGGGACAGGTCTACAATGAGCAGTTCTTC | CSVGLGQVYNEQFF
TRBJ1-1 | . | . | TRBV6-5 | TGTGCCAGCAGGATAGGACAGAACACTGAAGCTTTCTTT | CASRIGQNTEAFF
TRBJ2-7 | TRBD2 | . | TRBV5-4 | TGTGCCAGCAGCTTACTAGCGGGGTCCTACGAGCAGTACTTC | CASSLLAGSYEQYF
TRBJ2-1 | . | . | TRBV10-3 | TGTGCCATCAGTGAGTCTAGCGGCGACTACAATGAGCAGTTCTTC | CAISESSGDYNEQFF
TRBJ2-7 | TRBD2 | . | TRBV28 | TGTGCCAGCAGCGCCGGGACTAGCGGATCCTACGAGCAGTACTTC | CASSAGTSGSYEQYF
TRBJ2-5 | TRBD2 | . | TRBV7-6 | TGTGCCAGCAGCTTAGCTAGCGGGATAACAGAGACCCAGTACTTC | CASSLASGITETQYF
TRBJ2-1 | . | . | TRBV5-1 | TGCGCCAGCAGCTTGGACACAGGGTCGAATGAGCAGTTCTTC | CASSLDTGSNEQFF
TRBJ2-1 | TRBD2 | . | TRBV9 | TGTGCCAGCGGGCGGGAGGCCCGGCGGGATGAGCAGTTCTTC | CASGREARRDEQFF
TRBJ1-6 | TRBD1 | . | TRBV5-6 | TGTGCCAGCAGCGGACCGGGACAGGGGAGGTCACCCCTCCACTTT | CASSGPGQGRSPLHF
TRBJ2-1 | TRBD1 | few | TRBV7-2 | TGTGCCAGCAGCTTTAGGATGCCAGACAGGGGACTGAACAATGAGCAGTTCTTC | CASSFRMPDRGLNNEQFF
TRBJ2-7 | TRBD2 | . | TRBV6-6 | TGTGCCAGCAACTCCCTCCGCGGGAGTGGCCACGAGCAGTACTTC | CASNSLRGSGHEQYF
TRBJ2-3 | . | few | TRBV29-1 | TGCAGCGTGACAGCGGCAGATACGCAGTATTTT | CSVTAADTQYF
TRBJ1-4 | TRBD1 | . | TRBV9 | TGTGCCAGCAGCGCCGGACAGGGTGCCACTTCCCAACTGTTTTTT | CASSAGQGATSQLFF
TRBJ1-6 | TRBD1 | . | TRBV14 | TGTGCCAGCAGCCGACAGGGTTTCTCACCCCTCCACTTT | CASSRQGFSPLHF
TRBJ1-6 | . | . | TRBV7-8 | TGTGCCAGCAGCGTTACAGATTATAATTCACCCCTCCACTTT | CASSVTDYNSPLHF
TRBJ1-4 | TRBD1 | . | TRBV30 | TGTGCCTGGAGTGTCTGGACAGGGGTCGATGAAAAACTGTTTTTT | CAWSVWTGVDEKLFF
TRBJ1-3 | . | . | TRBV28 | TGTGCCAGCAGTTTATTAGCCTCTGGAAACACCATATATTTT | CASSLLASGNTIYF
TRBJ2-2 | . | . | TRBV4-1 | TGCGCCAGCAGCCAAGAACCCATTGGCGGCACCGGGGAGCTGTTTTTT | CASSQEPIGGTGELFF
TRBJ1-2 | . | few | TRBV9 | TGTGCCAGCAGCGTGGTGGATTCAGATGGCTACACCTTC | CASSVVDSDGYTF
TRBJ1-5 | . | . | TRBV7-9 | TGTGCCAGCAGCTCCTACGGGATCGGGGACAATCAGCCCCAGCATTTT | CASSSYGIGDNQPQHF
TRBJ1-1 | . | . | TRBV2 | TGTGCCAGCAGTGATTCTCAGGCGAGAAGAACTGAAGCTTTCTTT | CASSDSQARRTEAFF
TRBJ2-3 | . | . | TRBV5-6 | TGTGCCAGCAGCTTGGTTCGGAGCACAGATACGCAGTATTTT | CASSLVRSTDTQYF
TRBJ2-2 | . | . | TRBV7-8 | TGTGCCAGCAGCTACCTGGGGTCTAGGACCGGGGAGCTGTTTTTT | CASSYLGSRTGELFF
TRBJ2-7 | TRBD2 | . | TRBV4-3 | TGCGCCAGCAGCCAAGTCAATGGACTAGCGGCGTACGAGCAGTACTTC | CASSQVNGLAAYEQYF
TRBJ2-1 | TRBD1 | . | TRBV4-1 | TGCGCCAGCAGCCAGGCGACAGGGGACAATGAGCAGTTCTTC | CASSQATGDNEQFF
TRBJ1-5 | . | . | TRBV7-2 | TGTGCCAGCAGCTTCGATCGCCAGCTGGGGCCCCAGCATTTT | CASSFDRQLGPQHF
TRBJ2-7 | TRBD1 | few | TRBV5-1 | TGCGCCAGCAGCTTGAGGGGACAGGGGGTCGAGCAGTACTTC | CASSLRGQGVEQYF
TRBJ1-2 | . | . | TRBV7-9 | TGTGCCAGCAGCTTAGCCGACAGGCCTGTCTATGGCTACACCTTC | CASSLADRPVYGYTF
TRBJ2-1 | . | few | TRBV19 | TGTGCCAGTAGTATTGGATCAGAGATCGGGTACAATGAGCAGTTCTTC | CASSIGSEIGYNEQFF
TRBJ2-5 | TRBD2 | few | TRBV7-8 | TGTGCCAGCAGCTTAGCGCGGGAGTACCAAGAGACCCAGTACTTC | CASSLAREYQETQYF
TRBJ2-3 | . | once | TRBV18 | TGTGCCAGCTCACCCCTCGACACATTGTACACAGATACGCAGTATTTT | CASSPLDTLYTDTQYF
TRBJ2-1 | . | . | TRBV29-1 | TGCAGCGTTGTATTTTCGGGGGTCTACTCCTACAATGAGCAGTTCTTC | CSVVFSGVYSYNEQFF
TRBJ2-5 | TRBD2 | few | TRBV11-3 | TGTGCCAGCAGCCAAGAAATAGCGGGAGGGATAGGCGAGACCCAGTACTTC | CASSQEIAGGIGETQYF
TRBJ2-3 | . | once | TRBV4-1 | TGCGCCAGCAGCCAAGAAAGTAGATCAGATACGCAGTATTTT | CASSQESRSDTQYF
TRBJ2-7 | TRBD1 | . | TRBV7-9 | TGTGCCAGCAGCTTGGCCGGGACAGGGGCCTACGAGCAGTACTTC | CASSLAGTGAYEQYF
TRBJ1-5 | . | . | TRBV30 | TGTGCCTGGGGGATCGACAGTAACAATCAGCCCCAGCATTTT | CAWGIDSNNQPQHF
TRBJ1-2 | . | . | TRBV15 | TGTGCCACCAGCAGAGATCGAACTTCTAATGGCTACACCTTC | CATSRDRTSNGYTF
TRBJ2-7 | . | . | TRBV18 | TGTGCCAGCTCACCACCGGATGCGGAGAAGCAGTACTTC | CASSPPDAEKQYF
TRBJ2-5 | . | few | TRBV30 | TGTGCCTGGTCTAGGGGGTACCAAGAGACCCAGTACTTC | CAWSRGYQETQYF
TRBJ2-5 | . | . | TRBV29-1 | TGCAGCGCAGGCCGACAGCAAGAGACCCAGTACTTC | CSAGRQQETQYF
TRBJ2-3 | TRBD1 | . | TRBV28 | TGTGCCAGCAGTTTAGGCGCCCTGGGACAGGGGGCGATTAATACGCAGTATTTT | CASSLGALGQGAINTQYF
TRBJ2-3 | . | . | TRBV6-5 | TGTGCCAGCAGTTACTCGAGCAGGGGGGGCACAGATACGCAGTATTTT | CASSYSSRGGTDTQYF
TRBJ2-2 | . | once | TRBV29-1 | TGCAGCGTTCATAGGGGGGAGAACACCGGGGAGCTGTTTTTT | CSVHRGENTGELFF
TRBJ2-6 | . | . | TRBV7-9 | TGTGCCAGCAGCTCCGGTTCTGGGGCCAACGTCCTGACTTTC | CASSSGSGANVLTF
TRBJ1-1 | . | . | TRBV5-1 | TGCGCCAGCAGCTTGGGAGGGGAGAACACTGAAGCTTTCTTT | CASSLGGENTEAFF
TRBJ1-2 | . | . | TRBV18 | TGTGCCAGCTCACCACCTTGGGATGCGAGCTATGGCTACACCTTC | CASSPPWDASYGYTF
TRBJ2-7 | TRBD1 | once | TRBV27 | TGTGCCAGCAGTTCCTTAGGACAGGGAGTTTTTGGAGAGCAGTACTTC | CASSSLGQGVFGEQYF
TRBJ1-1 | . | . | TRBV27 | TGTGCCAGCAGTCCCGCTTCAGGGGTTAGGAACACTGAAGCTTTCTTT | CASSPASGVRNTEAFF
TRBJ2-3 | . | . | TRBV9 | TGTGCCAGCAGCGTATCCAGCACAGATACGCAGTATTTT | CASSVSSTDTQYF